Sequencing of this T cell receptor beta chain was carried out in a study of T-cell reconstitution after alpha-beta-depleted transplantation in children. Study-wide points: As was reported, about two months after transplant, alpha-beta T cells came from several hundred expanded graft clones. Some patients owed their high day-60 TCRbeta diversity to surviving recipient T cells and thymic progenitors. Among T cells one year after transplant, newly produced cells accounted for most counts and diversity.

Remarks on this clonotype: The antigen remains undetermined.

CDR1 and CDR2 from the germline V gene are KGHSH and LQKENI. The CDR3 loop spans 13 amino acids. Trimming stripped 2 bases from V and 5 bases from J, with 10 bases between. TCRbeta library construction was performed incorporating unique molecular identifiers. MiXCR, applied by TCRdb to the PCR reads, yields one record per CDR3 protein. The data show approximately 980,000 distinct CDR3 sequences, 25% to 35% seen once. This receptor was identified in a boy younger than two who had a stem cell transplant for SCID, so the T cells may come from the graft donor. Here the sequenced sample was PBMCs, mostly from graft donor cells, taken 360 days after TCRalphabeta/CD19-depleted stem cell transplant. This rearrangement joins TRBV18 to TRBJ2-7; D unresolved. CDR3 bases: TGTGCCAGCTCACCAGCCCCGGGCCACGAGCAGTACTTC. This codes for CASSPAPGHEQYF. Looking up the rest from reference TRBV18 and TRBJ2-7 gives the full variable domain: NAGVMQNPRHLVRRRGQEARLRCSPMKGHSHVYWYRQLPEEGLKFMVYLQKENIIDESGMPKERFSAEFPKEGPSILRIQQVVRGDSAAYFCASSPAPGHEQYFGPGTRLTVT.